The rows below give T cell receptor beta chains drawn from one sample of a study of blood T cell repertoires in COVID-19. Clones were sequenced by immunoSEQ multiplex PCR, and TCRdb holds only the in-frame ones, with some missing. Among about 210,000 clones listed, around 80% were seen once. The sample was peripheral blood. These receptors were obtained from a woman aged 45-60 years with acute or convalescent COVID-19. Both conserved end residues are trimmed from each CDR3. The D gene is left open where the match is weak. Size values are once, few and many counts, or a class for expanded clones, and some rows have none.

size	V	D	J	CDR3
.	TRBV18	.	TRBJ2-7	ASFAIGGTEQY
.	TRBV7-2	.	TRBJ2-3	ASSLGSGNTQY
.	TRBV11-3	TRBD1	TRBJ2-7	ASSWGTGVSYEQY
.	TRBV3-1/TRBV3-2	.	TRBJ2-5	ASSQEIRVWETQY
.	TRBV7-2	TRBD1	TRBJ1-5	ASSLQGRGVHQPQH
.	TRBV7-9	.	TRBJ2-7	ASSLGLAYEQY
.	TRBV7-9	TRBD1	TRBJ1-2	ASSFRGQGALDYGYT
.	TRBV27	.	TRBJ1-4	ASSLSPGTNEKLF
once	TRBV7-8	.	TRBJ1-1	ASSSFNRNTEAF
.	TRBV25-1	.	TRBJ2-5	ASSEQTGPRETQY
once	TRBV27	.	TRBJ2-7	ASSFWGREQY
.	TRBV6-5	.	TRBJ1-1	ASRPGGENTEAF
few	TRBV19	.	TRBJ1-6	ASSPDANNSPLH
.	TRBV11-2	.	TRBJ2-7	ASSPHGGAYSYEQY
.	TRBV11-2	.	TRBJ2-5	ASSSPREGKETQY
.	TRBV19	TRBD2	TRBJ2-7	ASSIVAGGHYEQY
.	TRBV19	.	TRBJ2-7	ASTSGQGTYEQY
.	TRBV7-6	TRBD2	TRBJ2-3	ASSPGLAGVIDTQY
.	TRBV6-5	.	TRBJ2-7	ASRTLQGSEQY
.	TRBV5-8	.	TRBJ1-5	ASSLFNQPQH
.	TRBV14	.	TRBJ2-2	ASSPRRAGGSGELF
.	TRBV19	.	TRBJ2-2	ASKGAGSNTGELF
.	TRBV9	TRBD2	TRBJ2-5	ASSPRLAGPYQETQY
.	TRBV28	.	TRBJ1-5	ASSHRVSNQPQH
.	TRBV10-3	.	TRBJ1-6	AIWEGSYNSPLH
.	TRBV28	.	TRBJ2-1	ASSPPQGPSSYNEQF
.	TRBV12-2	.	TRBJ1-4	ASRLNLQGSEKLF
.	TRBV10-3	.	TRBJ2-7	AISEYRGGEQY
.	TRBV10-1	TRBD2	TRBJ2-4	ASLETEREGPVYIQY
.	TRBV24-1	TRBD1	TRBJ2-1	ATSDRTGHNEQF
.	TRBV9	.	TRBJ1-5	ASSGRGSNQPQH
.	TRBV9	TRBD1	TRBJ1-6	ASSVEGAGNSPLH
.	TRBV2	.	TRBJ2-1	ASSEVGLGGNEQF
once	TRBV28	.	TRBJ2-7	ASSLRAGSSYEQY
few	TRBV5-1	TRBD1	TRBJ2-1	ASSSTGDLSYNEQF
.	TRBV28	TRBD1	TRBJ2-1	ASSLPGGTGYNEQF
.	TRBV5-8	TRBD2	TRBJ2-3	ASSLVTSGQAGNTDTQY
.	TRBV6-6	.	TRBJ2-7	ASSGTSNVGVKYSSYEQY
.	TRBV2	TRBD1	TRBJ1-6	ASSEDRALGSPLH
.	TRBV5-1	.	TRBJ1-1	ASSATVTNTEAF
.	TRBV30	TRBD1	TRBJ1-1	AWGTGKNTEAF
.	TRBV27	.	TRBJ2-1	ASSLQGGEQF
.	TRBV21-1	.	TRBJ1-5	ASSKVYSGQGNQPQH
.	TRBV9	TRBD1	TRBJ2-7	ASSAAGQGAYEQY
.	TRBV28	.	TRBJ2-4	ASSPSPLAKNIQY